Listed here is a single T cell receptor (beta chain). No antigen is known for it. The data stem from a study of early T cells in non-severe SARS-CoV-2 infection. Study findings and constraints: Private and CD4 specificities were missed by VDJdb matching, skewed to anti-spike CD8.

The CDR3 length is 12 residues. In germline, CDR1 is SQVTM, CDR2 ANQGSEA. V lost 8 bases, J lost 7 bases, and 14 bases lay in between. Attached unique molecular identifiers marked individual cDNA molecules. One entry per CDR3 protein, called by TCRdb with MiXCR from the 5' RACE reads. Of some 61,000 distinct CDR3 sequences detected, 7% to 10% appear once; the ten largest clones hold more than 20%. V and J are TRBV29-1 and TRBJ2-2; D might be TRBD1 (5 bases). The sequence was collected from an adult who was a healthcare worker with PCR-confirmed SARS-CoV-2 infection or an uninfected control (not recorded which). The sample consisted of whole blood. The CDR3 loop reads CSSLNRHGELFF. The CDR3 bases are TGCAGCTCCTTAAACAGGCACGGGGAGCTGTTTTTT.